Presented here are 19 T cell receptor beta chains from one specimen sequenced in a study of cytomegalovirus exposure and HLA in healthy donors. A multiplex PCR was run with 60 Vbeta primers and 13 Jbeta primers. Method: immunoSEQ multiplex PCR; TCRdb's copy keeps in-frame clones and lacks some. The sample lists 170,000 or so clones; 75% to 90% were seen once. The sample comprised PBMCs. The receptors here all came from a man aged 50 to 59 in good health and CMV-seronegative.

This clone was observed a single time. This chain joins TRBV19 and TRBJ2-2, with TRBD2 identical over 16 bases. CDR1 and CDR2 from the germline V gene are LNHDA and SQIVND (reference sequence). The CDR3 consists of 19 residues. Trimming at V came to 3 bases and at J to 2 bases, leaving 6 bases not matched to a gene. The chain's CDR3 is CASSMPGLAGGHNTGELFF. The CDR3 DNA reads as TGTGCCAGTAGTATGCCGGGACTAGCGGGGGGGCATAACACCGGGGAGCTGTTTTTT. Drawing the rest from reference TRBV19 and TRBJ2-2, the complete variable domain is DGGITQSPKYLFRKEGQNVTLSCEQNLNHDAMYWYRQDPGQGLRLIYYSQIVNDFQKGDIAEGYSVSREKKESFPLTVTSAQKNPTAFYLCASSMPGLAGGHNTGELFFGEGSRLTVL.

The chain is built from TRBV19 and TRBJ2-7; possible D gene TRBD1, 5 bases. V gave up 6 bases and J gave up 0 bases, with 21 bases separating them. The CDR3 spans 17 residues. Germline V lookup: CDR1 LNHDA, CDR2 SQIVND (reference sequence). The CDR3 here is CASSRKQGAASSYEQYF. CDR3 DNA: TGTGCCAGTAGCAGAAAACAAGGGGCCGCGAGCTCCTACGAGCAGTACTTC.

This rearrangement joins TRBV9 to TRBJ2-7; D is ambiguous. The CDR3 runs 13 residues. The germline gives CDR1 SGDLS, CDR2 YYNGEE. Trimming cost V 0 bases and J 5 bases, with 9 bases left between them. CDR3 protein: CASSVARGDEQYF. The CDR3 nucleotides are TGTGCCAGCAGCGTAGCTAGAGGCGACGAGCAGTACTTC.

The V and J genes are TRBV19 and TRBJ2-3; the D is unclear. Germline V lookup: CDR1 LNHDA, CDR2 SQIVND (reference sequence). Trimming left V 3 bases short and J 6 bases short, with 13 bases between. The CDR3 contains 14 residues. The CDR3 loop reads CASSMNGFGDTQYF. The DNA for the CDR3 is TGTGCCAGTAGTATGAACGGGTTCGGGGATACGCAGTATTTT.

The chain couples TRBV5-1 to TRBJ1-1; possibly TRBD1 for D (6 bases). This CDR3 spans 13 amino acids. Trimming cost V 0 bases and J 9 bases, with 12 bases left between them. Germline V lookup: CDR1 SGHRS, CDR2 YFSETQ. CDR3 residues: CASSLVSRGKAFF. The CDR3 nucleotides read TGCGCCAGCAGCTTGGTATCCAGGGGAAAAGCTTTCTTT.

This sequence joins TRBV7-2 and TRBJ2-5, with no clear D. The V gene lost 6 bases and the J gene lost 2 bases, with 4 bases spanning the gap. The CDR3 has 11 amino acids. Germline V gene lookup returns CDR1 SGHTA and CDR2 FQGNSA. CDR3 bases: TGTGCCAGCAGGACACAAGAGACCCAGTACTTC. Protein: CASRTQETQYF.

The V call is TRBV9, the J call TRBJ2-3; TRBD2 agrees at 9 bases. Trimming cost V 0 bases and J 3 bases; bases outside gene matches: 5. This CDR3 has 16 amino acids. The germline CDR1 and CDR2 sequences are SGDLS and YYNGEE. The CDR3 reads CASSVAAGGPTDTQYF. The CDR3 DNA sequence: TGTGCCAGCAGCGTAGCGGCGGGAGGGCCAACAGATACGCAGTATTTT.

The CDR3 sequence: CASRTGTATNEKLFF. In DNA, the CDR3 is TGTGCCAGCAGGACCGGGACAGCAACTAATGAAAAACTGTTTTTT. The chain couples TRBV16 to TRBJ1-4; TRBD1 aligns across 7 bases. The junction had 4 bases not matched to a gene; V was cut back by 6 bases and J by 0 bases. CDR1 is KGHSY, CDR2 FQNENV, per germline. The CDR3 loop spans 15 amino acids.

The chain employs TRBV28 and TRBJ2-3; D is unresolved. The CDR3 is made up of 11 amino acids. CDR1 is MDHEN, CDR2 SYDVKM, per germline. Between the trimmed V and J ends, which lost 3 bases and 8 bases, there was a span of 6 bases. CDR3 region: CASSFRVTQYF. DNA for the CDR3: TGTGCCAGCAGTTTTCGAGTTACGCAGTATTTT.

This clone was counted a few times. V is TRBV4-3 and J is TRBJ2-7, with TRBD2 matching over 7 bases. The CDR3 is 15 amino acids. V lost 2 bases, J lost 0 bases, and 4 bases stayed unmatched. Germline values: CDR1 LGHNA, CDR2 YSLEER. For the CDR3, the DNA is TGCGCCAGCAGCCAATTGCGGGGGAGCTCCTACGAGCAGTACTTC. Protein: CASSQLRGSSYEQYF.

The gene calls are TRBV6-5 and TRBJ2-5, with D possibly matching TRBD1 (5 bases). This CDR3 contains 15 residues. Germline loops: CDR1 MNHEY, CDR2 SVGAGI. Trimming removed 0 bases from V and 4 bases from J, with 12 bases in between. In nucleotides, the CDR3 is TGTGCCAGCAGTTACTCGTTCAGGGCGAGAGAGACCCAGTACTTC. Protein sequence: CASSYSFRARETQYF.

The chain links TRBV18 to TRBJ1-3; D unclear. V was shortened by 8 bases and J by 3 bases, with 11 bases between the two germline ends. This CDR3 spans 13 amino acids. CDR1 and CDR2 from the germline V gene are KGHSH and LQKENI. In nucleotides, the CDR3 is TGTGCCAGCGCCGGGGATCATGGAAACACCATATATTTT. It codes for CASAGDHGNTIYF.

The J gene is TRBJ2-3, the V gene TRBV19, with TRBD2 matching 8 bases. The CDR3 consists of 15 residues. The V and J ends lost 8 bases and 4 bases, in that order; junction bases with no gene match: 11. Germline V gene data show CDR1 as LNHDA and CDR2 as SQIVND (reference sequence). DNA of the CDR3: TGTGCCAGTCGGGAGGGTCGACAATTGGCAGATACGCAGTATTTT. Protein: CASREGRQLADTQYF.

Points on this clone: The junction differs from germline at one of its ends, possibly a read error. The chain employs TRBV7-7 and TRBJ2-3, with TRBD2 matching over 9 bases. The V gene's germline CDR1 is SSHAT and CDR2 FNYEAQ (reference sequence). CDR3 size: 14 residues. The DNA of the CDR3 is TGTGCTAGCAGCTTATCTAGCGGGGTTGATACGCAGTATTTT. Translating it yields CASSLSSGVDTQYF.

The chain employs TRBV4-1 and TRBJ1-5, with D maybe TRBD1 (5 bases). The ends were cut back, 4 bases at V and 7 bases at J, with 8 bases in the middle. The germline gives CDR1 MGHRA, CDR2 YSYEKL. The CDR3 runs 12 residues. The CDR3 loop is CASSRGGQPQHF. The CDR3 nucleotides read TGCGCCAGCAGCCGCGGGGGGCAGCCCCAGCATTTT.

This CDR3 reads CASSLGLAAEFYTSTDTQYF. CDR3 DNA sequence: TGTGCCAGCAGTTTAGGGCTAGCGGCCGAATTTTATACTAGCACAGATACGCAGTATTTT. The rearrangement uses TRBV28 and TRBJ2-3; 7 bases map to TRBD2. This CDR3 is built from 20 residues. V lost 2 bases, J lost 0 bases, and 17 bases stayed unmatched. Germline CDR1 reads MDHEN; CDR2 reads SYDVKM.

This clone appeared a few times. The CDR3 loop reads CASSPLMGQGETQYF. For the CDR3, the DNA is TGTGCCAGCAGCCCTCTTATGGGGCAGGGAGAGACCCAGTACTTC. V gene TRBV7-2 combines with J gene TRBJ2-5, with D maybe TRBD1 (5 bases). CDR1 and CDR2 from the germline V gene are SGHTA and FQGNSA. The CDR3 is made up of 15 amino acids. V was trimmed by 5 bases and J by 4 bases, leaving 17 bases between them. Combining the CDR3 with reference TRBV7-2 and TRBJ2-5 gives the whole variable domain GAGVSQSPSNKVTEKGKDVELRCDPISGHTALYWYRQSLGQGLEFLIYFQGNSAPDKSGLPSDRFSAERTGGSVSTLTIQRTQQEDSAVYLCASSPLMGQGETQYFGPGTRLLVL.

This clone was seen once. CDR3 amino acids: CASSPPKLAGPTGELFF. CDR3 DNA sequence: TGTGCCAGCTCACCACCGAAGCTAGCGGGCCCCACCGGGGAGCTGTTTTTT. The genes are TRBV18 and TRBJ2-2; 8 bases are a match to TRBD2. V trimming: 0 bases; J trimming: 4 bases; junction bases outside the gene matches: 7. CDR1 is KGHSH and CDR2 is LQKENI in the germline V gene. The CDR3 is 17 amino acids.

The genes are TRBV10-3 and TRBJ2-3; 10 bases are a match to TRBD1. This CDR3 region has 14 residues. Germline assignment: CDR1 ENHRY and CDR2 SYGVKD. V gave up 10 bases and J gave up 6 bases; unmatched junction bases: 10. This chain's CDR3 is CATRDRGQMDTQYF. The CDR3 bases are TGTGCCACCAGAGACAGGGGGCAGATGGATACGCAGTATTTT.